These 30 T cell receptor beta chains were sequenced from one sample in a study of blood T cell repertoires in COVID-19. Profiled with immunoSEQ multiplex PCR; TCRdb holds only in-frame clones, not every one. The sample lists over 200,000 clones; around 84% were seen once. The specimen was peripheral blood. These receptors all come from a man aged 50 to 59 with COVID-19, enrolled during active disease.

The chain joins TRBV19 to TRBJ2-5; 14 bases map to TRBD2. Germline lookup yields CDR1 LNHDA and CDR2 SQIVND (reference sequence). J lost 11 bases, V lost 6 bases, and 8 bases had no gene match. The CDR3 is 14 residues long. The CDR3: CASRFGTSGSPQYF. For the CDR3, the DNA is TGTGCCAGTAGATTCGGGACTAGCGGGAGTCCTCAGTACTTC.

V is TRBV7-6 and J is TRBJ2-3; D is perhaps TRBD2 (6 bases). Germline V CDR1 and CDR2: SGHVS, FNYEAQ. The CDR3 extends over 15 amino acids. V lost 3 bases and J lost 1, with 11 bases in between. The CDR3 nucleotides read TGTGCCAGCAGCTTTGGGGGAGGACGCACAGATACGCAGTATTTT. Translation: CASSFGGGRTDTQYF.

The CDR3 nucleotides read TGCGCCAGCAGCCTGGCAACAGGAGCCGGTGACTATGGCTACACCTTC. Its protein is CASSLATGAGDYGYTF. This rearrangement joins TRBV5-1 to TRBJ1-2, with D perhaps matching TRBD1 (5 bases). Trimming removed 4 bases at V and 3 bases at J, with 19 bases between. Germline V lookup: CDR1 SGHRS, CDR2 YFSETQ. This CDR3 comprises 16 residues.

The rearrangement uses TRBV5-1 and TRBJ1-1; tentatively, D is TRBD1 (6 bases). Per germline, CDR1 SGHRS and CDR2 YFSETQ. The V end lost 4 bases, the J end lost 4 bases, and 11 bases lay between the germline ends. The CDR3 contains 13 residues. CDR3 DNA sequence: TGCGCCAGCAGCGTACAGGGTCCCACTGAAGCTTTCTTT. It yields the protein CASSVQGPTEAFF.

The chain links TRBV19 to TRBJ1-5; 8 bases align to TRBD1. Germline CDR1 and CDR2: LNHDA and SQIVND (reference sequence). The V segment lost 0 bases and the J segment 3 bases; nucleotides outside the gene matches: 4. This CDR3 spans 16 amino acids. CDR3: CASSIDVTGANQPQHF. Here the CDR3 DNA reads TGTGCCAGTAGTATAGACGTGACAGGGGCCAATCAGCCCCAGCATTTT.

The V and J genes are TRBV18 and TRBJ2-1, with 11 bases matching TRBD2. J was trimmed by 10 bases and V by 5 bases; bases with no gene match: 4. This CDR3 contains 13 residues. CDR1 is KGHSH, CDR2 LQKENI, per germline. CDR3 DNA: TGTGCCAGCTCAATAGCGGGAGGGAACGAGCAGTTCTTC. It encodes CASSIAGGNEQFF.

The rearrangement links TRBV23-1 to TRBJ2-1; maybe TRBD2 (5 bases). TRBV23-1 is designated an ORF whose function remains uncertain. Trimming took off 1 base at V and 2 bases at J, with 12 bases between the two ends. CDR3 length equals 16 residues. As DNA, the CDR3 is TGCGCCAGCAGTCAATTGGGCGACTACGCCTACAATGAGCAGTTCTTC. Its protein is CASSQLGDYAYNEQFF.

The sample holds a few counts of this clone. V usage is TRBV5-1 and J usage is TRBJ2-7; the D gene is possibly TRBD1 (6 bases). CDR1 is SGHRS and CDR2 is YFSETQ in the germline V gene. CDR3 length equals 15 residues. Trimming cost V 4 bases and J 5 bases, with 19 bases left between them. The CDR3 sequence is CASSNAAGTLNEQYF. For the CDR3, the DNA is TGCGCCAGCAGCAACGCCGCCGGGACATTAAACGAGCAGTACTTC.

The CDR3 reads CASSLVVTSGTGTDTQYF. CDR3 bases: TGTGCCAGCAGCTTAGTAGTTACTAGCGGGACTGGCACAGATACGCAGTATTTT. The chain has TRBV11-2 and TRBJ2-3; 10 bases match TRBD2. The CDR3 extends over 18 amino acids. Per the germline V gene, CDR1 is SGHAT and CDR2 is FQNNGV. The J segment lost 1 base and the V segment lost 1 base, leaving 8 bases of the junction unmatched.

The chain joins TRBV5-8 to TRBJ1-2; 7 nucleotides line up with TRBD1. With 4 bases clipped from V and 7 bases from J, the junction kept 7 bases outside the gene matches. CDR3 length: 13 residues. Germline V lookup: CDR1 SGHTS, CDR2 YDEGEE. CDR3 nucleotide sequence: TGTGCCAGCAGCCTGGGACAGCTCGCTGGCTACACCTTC. Its protein product is CASSLGQLAGYTF.

This CDR3 is CASSIPASINNEQFF. Written as DNA, the CDR3 is TGTGCCAGTAGTATACCGGCTAGCATTAACAATGAGCAGTTCTTC. The rearrangement links TRBV19 to TRBJ2-1, with TRBD2 as a possible D gene (5 bases). From germline, CDR1 is LNHDA and CDR2 SQIVND (reference sequence). CDR3 length equals 15 residues. V was trimmed by 2 bases and J by 5 bases, leaving 13 bases between them. The full variable domain, rest sourced from reference TRBV19 and TRBJ2-1, is DGGITQSPKYLFRKEGQNVTLSCEQNLNHDAMYWYRQDPGQGLRLIYYSQIVNDFQKGDIAEGYSVSREKKESFPLTVTSAQKNPTAFYLCASSIPASINNEQFFGPGTRLTVL.

The chain uses TRBV29-1 and TRBJ2-3, with 7 bases that match TRBD2. Germline CDR1 SQVTM, CDR2 ANQGSEA. V was pared by 6 bases and J by 2 bases, with 11 bases of the junction left unmatched. This CDR3 has 15 residues. The CDR3 DNA reads as TGCAGCGTCGTACATCTAGCGGAGTACACAGATACGCAGTATTTT. It encodes CSVVHLAEYTDTQYF.

The genes are TRBV10-1 and TRBJ1-4; D remains ambiguous. The CDR3 loop spans 13 amino acids. V was cut by 6 bases and J by 7 bases, with 12 bases left in between. Germline V gene sequence: CDR1 WNHNN, CDR2 SYGVQD (reference sequence). The CDR3 sequence is CASRPRGIEKLFF. CDR3 DNA: TGCGCCAGCAGGCCGCGTGGTATTGAAAAACTGTTTTTT.

The V call is TRBV15, the J call TRBJ2-5, with 8 nucleotides matching TRBD1. Germline V CDR1 and CDR2: LNHNV, YYDKDF (reference sequence). This CDR3 spans 15 amino acids. J was trimmed by 1 base and V by 4 bases; bases with no gene match: 5. This CDR3 reads CATSIPTGGQETQYF. Here the CDR3 DNA reads TGTGCCACCAGCATCCCAACAGGGGGCCAAGAGACCCAGTACTTC.

The rearrangement links TRBV2 to TRBJ2-1; D not resolved. V was cut by 7 bases and J by 9 bases, with 13 bases left in between. Germline V gene data show CDR1 as SNHLY and CDR2 as FYNNEI. This CDR3 is built from 12 residues. CDR3 protein: CASKPGFLEQFF. The CDR3 nucleotides are TGTGCCAGCAAACCAGGATTTCTTGAGCAGTTCTTC.

The J gene is TRBJ2-7, the V gene TRBV9; a possible D gene is TRBD1 (5 bases). Germline V lookup: CDR1 SGDLS, CDR2 YYNGEE. The CDR3 totals 16 residues. V lost 2 bases, J lost 0 bases, and 15 bases lay in between. The CDR3 spells CASSVDGLGASYEQYF. The CDR3 bases are TGTGCCAGCAGCGTTGACGGTCTTGGGGCCTCCTACGAGCAGTACTTC.

This clone was observed a single time. The V gene is TRBV28, the J gene TRBJ2-1; 7 positions agree with TRBD1. Germline V gene lookup returns CDR1 MDHEN and CDR2 SYDVKM. V shed 6 bases, J shed 7 bases, and the junction held 6 bases outside the gene matches. The CDR3 spans 13 residues. DNA of the CDR3: TGTGCCAGCAGGACCGGGACAGAGAATGAGCAGTTCTTC. This encodes CASRTGTENEQFF.

The chain combines TRBV11-2 with TRBJ2-7; a possible D gene is TRBD2 (5 bases). Looked up from germline, CDR1 is SGHAT and CDR2 is FQNNGV. The CDR3 is made up of 16 amino acids. V was clipped by 1 base and J by 2 bases, with 15 bases between them. CDR3 sequence reads: CASSLGGEVGAYEQYF. The CDR3 coding sequence is TGTGCCAGCAGCTTAGGGGGAGAAGTAGGTGCCTACGAGCAGTACTTC.

This clone came up once. The V and J genes are TRBV9 and TRBJ2-7; 7 bases agree with TRBD1. The V segment lost 2 bases and the J segment 3 bases; nucleotides outside the gene matches: 8. In germline, CDR1 is SGDLS, CDR2 YYNGEE. The CDR3 has 15 amino acids. CDR3 region: CASSVRDSNFYEQYF. In nucleotides, the CDR3 is TGTGCCAGCAGCGTCCGGGACAGTAACTTCTACGAGCAGTACTTC.

The gene calls are TRBV5-1 and TRBJ1-5; possibly TRBD1 for D (5 bases). CDR1 and CDR2 (germline): SGHRS, YFSETQ. V was shortened by 0 bases and J by 3 bases, with 16 bases between the two germline ends. The CDR3 contains 17 residues. The CDR3 protein is CASSLGRGTKSNQPQHF. CDR3 bases: TGCGCCAGCAGCTTGGGGAGGGGAACCAAGTCCAATCAGCCCCAGCATTTT.

V and J are TRBV19 and TRBJ2-6; the D gene is possibly TRBD1 (6 bases). V shed 3 bases and J shed 1 base, with 16 bases lying between them. This CDR3 has 18 residues. In germline, CDR1 is LNHDA, CDR2 SQIVND (reference sequence). In DNA form, the CDR3 reads TGTGCCAGTAGTATTTGGAGCAGGGGAAGGTCTGGGGCCAACGTCCTGACTTTC. As protein: CASSIWSRGRSGANVLTF.

V gene TRBV6-5 combines with J gene TRBJ1-6; D is perhaps TRBD1 (5 bases). The V end was cut by 4 bases, the J end by 14 bases, with 15 bases between. This CDR3 comprises 13 residues. The germline V gene has CDR1 MNHEY and CDR2 SVGAGI. The CDR3 nucleotides read TGTGCCAGCAGTTTGGATGACAGCCGAACCCTCCACTTT. Protein sequence: CASSLDDSRTLHF.

The rearrangement joins TRBV27 to TRBJ2-1, with 11 bases lining up with TRBD2. Germline V gene data show CDR1 as MNHEY and CDR2 as SMNVEV (reference sequence). The CDR3 spans 16 residues. V was pared by 1 base and J by 7 bases, with 6 bases of the junction left unmatched. CDR3 residues: CASSLYSGRAGNEQFF. CDR3 nucleotides: TGTGCCAGCAGTTTATATAGCGGGAGGGCCGGGAATGAGCAGTTCTTC.

This clone showed up just once. The chain recombines TRBV6-5 with TRBJ2-7; a possible D gene is TRBD1 (6 bases). The CDR3 spans 12 residues. The germline CDR1 and CDR2 sequences are MNHEY and SVGAGI. Trimming left V 11 bases short and J 0 bases short, with 11 bases between. The CDR3 DNA reads as TGTGCCGCCAGGACAGACTCCTACGAGCAGTACTTC. It translates to CAARTDSYEQYF.

The chain couples TRBV7-8 to TRBJ2-7; tentatively, D is TRBD2 (6 bases). The CDR3 loop spans 14 amino acids. The V and J ends lost 5 bases and 6 bases respectively, with 17 bases between them. The V gene's germline CDR1 is SGHVS and CDR2 FQNEAQ. This CDR3 reads CASSPTPGTFEQYF. The CDR3 DNA reads as TGTGCCAGCAGCCCAACTCCCGGGACTTTCGAGCAGTACTTC.

This clone was counted between two and nine times. The rearrangement uses TRBV7-9 and TRBJ1-1; D is undetermined. Trimming removed 3 bases at V and 5 bases at J, with 13 bases between. The length of the CDR3 is 14 residues. Per the germline V gene, CDR1 is SEHNR and CDR2 is FQNEAQ (reference sequence). DNA for the CDR3: TGTGCCAGCAGCTTTCGACAAATTGGGACTGAAGCTTTCTTT. Protein: CASSFRQIGTEAFF.

Regarding this clone: Relative to the germline gene, one junction end is altered; a read error may explain this. The V call is TRBV12-3 or TRBV12-4, the J call TRBJ2-4; 7 bases are shared with TRBD2. This CDR3 comprises 13 residues. DNA for the CDR3: TGTGTCAGCAGTTTTAAGGGAGGGTACATTCAGTACTTC. Translating gives CVSSFKGGYIQYF.

V is TRBV7-9 and J is TRBJ2-3; D is undetermined. This CDR3 contains 14 residues. V was shortened by 5 bases and J by 1 base, with 10 bases between the two germline ends. Germline values: CDR1 SEHNR, CDR2 FQNEAQ (reference sequence). The CDR3 bases are TGTGCCAGCAGCCCCCTTCCTGGCACAGATACGCAGTATTTT. Encoded protein: CASSPLPGTDTQYF.

J is TRBJ2-7 and V is TRBV6-5, with 10 bases aligning to TRBD2. Trimming cost V 3 bases and J 6 bases; bases outside gene matches: 5. This CDR3 comprises 14 residues. CDR1 and CDR2 from the germline V gene are MNHEY and SVGAGI. For the CDR3, the DNA is TGTGCCAGCAGTTATCCCGCTAGCGGGAGCGAGCAGTACTTC. Amino acids: CASSYPASGSEQYF.

The chain couples TRBV7-8 to TRBJ1-5; D call uncertain. V was pared by 4 bases and J by 7 bases, with 11 bases between. The CDR3 has 13 amino acids. CDR1 and CDR2 (germline): SGHVS, FQNEAQ. In DNA, the CDR3 is TGTGCCAGCAGCTCCGAGCTAGACCAGCCCCAGCATTTT. Translation gives CASSSELDQPQHF.